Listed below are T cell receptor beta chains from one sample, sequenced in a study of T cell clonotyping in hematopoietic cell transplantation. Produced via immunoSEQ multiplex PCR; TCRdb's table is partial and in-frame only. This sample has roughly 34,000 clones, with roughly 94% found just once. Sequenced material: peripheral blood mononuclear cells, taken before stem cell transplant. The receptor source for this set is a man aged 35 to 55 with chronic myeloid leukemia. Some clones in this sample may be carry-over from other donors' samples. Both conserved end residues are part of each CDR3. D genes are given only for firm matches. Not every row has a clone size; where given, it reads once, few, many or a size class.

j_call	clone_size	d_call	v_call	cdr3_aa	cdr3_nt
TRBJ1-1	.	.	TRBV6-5	CASSYPGGFAFF	TGTGCCAGCAGTTACCCCGGGGGGTTTGCTTTCTTT
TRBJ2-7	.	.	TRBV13	CASSKNAGALYEQYF	TGTGCCAGCAGCAAAAACGCGGGGGCCCTCTACGAGCAGTACTTC
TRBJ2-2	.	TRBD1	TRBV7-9	CASSLSRQGENTGELFF	TGTGCCAGCAGCTTATCAAGACAGGGAGAGAACACCGGGGAGCTGTTTTTT
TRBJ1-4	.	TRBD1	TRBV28	CASSSGQGFATNEKLFF	TGTGCCAGCAGTTCCGGACAGGGATTTGCAACTAATGAAAAACTGTTTTTT
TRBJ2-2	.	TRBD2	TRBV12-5	CASGLVPILGLAGDRNTGELFF	TGTGCTAGTGGTTTGGTTCCCATCCTGGGACTAGCGGGGGACCGGAACACCGGGGAGCTGTTTTTT
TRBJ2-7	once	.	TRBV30	CAWWGGQSEQYF	TGTGCCTGGTGGGGAGGACAGAGCGAGCAGTACTTC
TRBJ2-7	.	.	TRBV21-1	CASSKVVETVSSYEQYF	TGTGCCAGCAGCAAAGTCGTCGAGACCGTTAGCTCCTACGAGCAGTACTTC
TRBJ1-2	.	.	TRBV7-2	CASSGQGLDGYTF	TGTGCCAGCAGCGGCCAGGGTCTCGATGGCTACACCTTC
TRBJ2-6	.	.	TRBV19	CASSIEHQTGPWANVLTF	TGTGCCAGTAGTATAGAGCACCAGACAGGCCCCTGGGCCAACGTCCTGACTTTC
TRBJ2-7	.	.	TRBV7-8	CASSLGFGSPYEQYF	TGTGCCAGCAGCTTAGGGTTCGGCTCCCCCTACGAGCAGTACTTC
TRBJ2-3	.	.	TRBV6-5	CASSYSGSTQYF	TGTGCCAGCAGTTATTCAGGAAGTACGCAGTATTTT
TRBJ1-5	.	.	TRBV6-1	CASSEAGQFNQPQHF	TGTGCCAGCAGTGAAGCAGGACAGTTTAATCAGCCCCAGCATTTT
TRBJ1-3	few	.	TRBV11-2	CASSLALTGRYSGNTIYF	TGTGCCAGCAGCTTAGCCCTCACGGGGCGGTACTCTGGAAACACCATATATTTT
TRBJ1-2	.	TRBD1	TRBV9	CASSVEDRGYGYTF	TGTGCCAGCAGCGTAGAAGACAGGGGCTATGGCTACACCTTC
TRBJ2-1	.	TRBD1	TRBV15	CATSRGTGDNEQFF	TGTGCCACCAGCAGAGGGACAGGGGACAATGAGCAGTTCTTC
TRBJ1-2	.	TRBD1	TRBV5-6	CARFRDRGLNYGYTF	TGTGCCAGATTTAGAGACAGGGGGCTCAACTATGGCTACACCTTC
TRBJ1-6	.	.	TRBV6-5	CATKQGMVNSPLHF	TGTGCTACGAAACAGGGAATGGTTAATTCACCCCTCCACTTT
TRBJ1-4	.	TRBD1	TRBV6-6	CASSTRGQGNEKLFF	TGTGCCAGCAGTACCCGGGGACAGGGGAATGAAAAACTGTTTTTT
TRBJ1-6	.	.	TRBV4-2	CASSPGTRQSPLHF	TGTGCCAGCAGCCCTGGGACGCGACAATCACCCCTCCACTTT
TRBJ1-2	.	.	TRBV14	CASSQDFAGDYRYGYTF	TGTGCCAGCAGCCAAGATTTCGCAGGGGATTATCGCTATGGCTACACCTTC
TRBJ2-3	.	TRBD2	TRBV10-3	CAISANLVLAGTDTQYF	TGTGCCATCAGTGCCAACCTGGTGCTAGCGGGCACAGATACGCAGTATTTT
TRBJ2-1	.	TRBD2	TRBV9	CASSATSGGANEQFF	TGTGCCAGCAGCGCTACTAGCGGGGGGGCGAATGAGCAGTTCTTC
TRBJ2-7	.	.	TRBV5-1	CASSLAWGSYEQYF	TGCGCCAGCAGCTTGGCATGGGGCTCCTACGAGCAGTACTTC